The 10 T cell receptor beta chains listed next were all sequenced from one sample in a study of T cell repertoires in cytomegalovirus infection. For these receptors, no antigen is known. TCRdb reprocessed the reads with MiXCR, giving one entry per CDR3 protein. The data show approximately 1,000,000 distinct CDR3 sequences, 30% to 40% seen once. This specimen consisted of cultured CD8+ T cells from PBMCs, obtained from culture after CMV antigen stimulation. The receptors stem from a human donor in good health (CMV status not recorded). Some clones in this sample may be carry-over from other donors' samples.

This clonotype occurred many times. The chain carries TRBV10-3 and TRBJ1-1, with 8 bases matching TRBD1. The CDR3 has 18 residues. Germline CDR1 ENHRY, CDR2 SYGVKD. The trim removed 2 bases at V and 3 bases at J, leaving 14 bases unmatched. The CDR3 DNA follows: TGTGCCATCAGTGAGCATGGACAGGGAAGGTTGAAGGACACTGAAGCTTTCTTT. This gives the protein CAISEHGQGRLKDTEAFF.

There are many counts of this clonotype. The genes are TRBV7-6 and TRBJ2-1; 12 bases line up with TRBD2. CDR1 and CDR2 (germline): SGHVS, FNYEAQ. This CDR3 has 15 residues. After removal of 3 bases from V and 9 bases from J, the junction contained 6 bases not matched to a gene. CDR3 in amino acids: CASSFSSGGVSEQFF. CDR3 DNA sequence: TGTGCCAGCAGCTTTTCTAGCGGGGGGGTGAGTGAGCAGTTCTTC.

The chain uses TRBV6-1 and TRBJ1-3; D gene unclear. CDR3 length equals 14 residues. Trimming removed 7 bases from V and 3 bases from J, with 13 bases in between. CDR1 and CDR2 from the germline V gene are MNHNS and SASEGT. The CDR3 is CASTERVSGNTIYF. As DNA, the CDR3 is TGTGCCAGCACCGAACGGGTCAGTGGAAACACCATATATTTT.

This clonotype was counted a few times. V gene TRBV7-6 combines with J gene TRBJ2-3; 9 bases align to TRBD2. The length of the CDR3 is 17 residues. The V and J ends lost 4 bases and 2 bases, in that order; junction bases with no gene match: 10. Germline V lookup: CDR1 SGHVS, CDR2 FNYEAQ. CDR3 coding DNA: TGTGCCAGCAGCTCAGACCTAGCGGGATTTTCCACAGATACGCAGTATTTT. Translation: CASSSDLAGFSTDTQYF.

The chain uses TRBV4-1 and TRBJ2-1, with 9 positions matching TRBD1. J was trimmed by 6 bases and V by 4 bases; bases with no gene match: 13. Germline assignment: CDR1 MGHRA and CDR2 YSYEKL. The CDR3 is 17 amino acids. The CDR3 nucleotides read TGCGCCAGCAGCCCGCGAAGCACAGGGGGCTTTTTCAATGAGCAGTTCTTC. Its translation is CASSPRSTGGFFNEQFF.

This clonotype came up many times. This sequence joins TRBV7-6 and TRBJ1-6; unclear D gene. Germline-derived CDR1 and CDR2 are SGHVS and FNYEAQ. The CDR3 is made up of 13 amino acids. Trimming left V 4 bases short and J 9 bases short, with 10 bases between. CDR3 protein: CASSYGDGSPLHF. The CDR3 nucleotides are TGTGCCAGCAGCTACGGGGATGGTTCACCCCTCCACTTT.

The chain carries TRBV28 and TRBJ2-5; possible D gene TRBD1, 6 bases. Germline CDR1 and CDR2: MDHEN and SYDVKM. The CDR3 runs to 17 residues. With 5 bases removed from V and 0 bases from J, the gap between germline ends came to 19 bases. Written as DNA, the CDR3 is TGTGCCAGCAGTCCTCTCCCGGACAGCCTAGACCAAGAGACCCAGTACTTC. Translating gives CASSPLPDSLDQETQYF. The whole variable domain, remainder taken from reference TRBV28 and TRBJ2-5, is DVKVTQSSRYLVKRTGEKVFLECVQDMDHENMFWYRQDPGLGLRLIYFSYDVKMKEKGDIPEGYSVSREKKERFSLILESASTNQTSMYLCASSPLPDSLDQETQYFGPGTRLLVL.

The chain joins TRBV27 to TRBJ2-4; 9 nucleotides align to TRBD1. The ends lost 8 bases at V and 14 bases at J; junction bases unmatched: 4. The CDR3 loop spans 10 amino acids. Germline V gene lookup returns CDR1 MNHEY and CDR2 SMNVEV (reference sequence). DNA of the CDR3: TGTGCCAGCGGCCGGGACAGGGAGTACTTC. It is translated as CASGRDREYF.

CDR3 protein: CASSIVRLAGASNTGELFF. DNA for the CDR3: TGTGCCAGTAGTATAGTTCGTCTAGCGGGGGCCTCAAACACCGGGGAGCTGTTTTTT. The genes are TRBV19 and TRBJ2-2, with 10 bases identical to TRBD2. CDR3 length: 19 residues. V shed 1 base and J 2 bases; nucleotides not matched to a gene: 10. Germline assignment: CDR1 LNHDA and CDR2 SQIVND (reference sequence).

The rearrangement uses TRBV6-2 or TRBV6-3 and TRBJ2-7, with 8 bases lining up with TRBD1. The germline V gene has CDR1 MNHEY and CDR2 SVGEGT. This CDR3 has 18 amino acids. V shed 6 bases and J 2 bases; nucleotides not matched to a gene: 18. The chain's CDR3 is CASRNLRIDRGNTYEQYV. The DNA of the CDR3 is TGTGCCAGCAGAAACCTAAGAATCGACAGGGGCAACACCTACGAGCAGTACGTC.